Listed below are T cell receptor beta chains from one sample, sequenced in a study of shared clonotypes between healthy human individuals. The method was immunoSEQ multiplex PCR; TCRdb's version includes in-frame clones alone and lacks a portion of them. The table shows about 770,000 clones, with just under 75% occurring only once. The specimen sequenced was memory CD4+ T cells sorted from blood. These receptors came from a woman in her 30s in good health. CDR3s include the opening cysteine and the closing phenylalanine or tryptophan. The D gene is left open where the match is weak. Clone size, where shown, is once, few, many, or a class for clones that have expanded.

TRBV29-1	13	.	TRBD1	TRBJ2-7	TGCAGCGTTGAAGAACGACAGGGATACGAGCAGTACTTC	CSVEERQGYEQYF
TRBV30	14	once	.	TRBJ2-7	TGTGCCTGGAGTGTAGGCGGAGGGCTCGACGAGCAGTACTTC	CAWSVGGGLDEQYF
TRBV6-1	13	.	.	TRBJ2-5	TGTGCCAGCCTTGTAAGAGGGAGAGAGACCCAGTACTTC	CASLVRGRETQYF
TRBV18	15	.	TRBD2	TRBJ2-5	TGTGCCAGCTCAGACGAACTAGCGGGATCGGGGACCCAGTACTTC	CASSDELAGSGTQYF
TRBV18	14	.	.	TRBJ2-3	TGTGCCAGCTCACCTGGAAGATCCACAGATACGCAGTATTTT	CASSPGRSTDTQYF
TRBV27	13	.	.	TRBJ2-2	TGTGCCAGCAGGAATTACACCACCGGGGAGCTGTTTTTT	CASRNYTTGELFF
TRBV5-1	15	.	TRBD2	TRBJ2-1	TGCGCCAGCAGCTTCACTAGCGGGGATTACAATGAGCAGTTCTTC	CASSFTSGDYNEQFF
TRBV6-6	11	.	.	TRBJ2-7	TGTGCCAGCAGCCTCTCGAGCGAGCAGTACTTC	CASSLSSEQYF
TRBV29-1	13	.	TRBD1	TRBJ2-3	TGCAGCGTTGAAGTGACAGGGACAGATACGCAGTATTTT	CSVEVTGTDTQYF
TRBV9	17	.	TRBD2	TRBJ2-3	TGTGCCAGCAGCGTAGCTATAAGCGGGGGGGCCCCAGATACGCAGTATTTT	CASSVAISGGAPDTQYF
TRBV6-1	14	once	.	TRBJ1-2	TGTGCCAGCAGGCCCACATGGTTACTAACGGGCTACACCTTC	CASRPTWLLTGYTF
TRBV2	12	.	.	TRBJ2-3	TGTGCCAGCAGGCCGGTGGGAGATACGCAGTATTTT	CASRPVGDTQYF
TRBV10-2	13	.	.	TRBJ2-1	TGCGCCAGCAGCCACGGCTCCTACAATGAGCAGTTCTTC	CASSHGSYNEQFF
TRBV10-3	14	once	.	TRBJ1-1	TGTGCCACCCGGGGGGGATCCGCGAACACTGAAGCTTTCTTT	CATRGGSANTEAFF
TRBV19	16	few	TRBD1	TRBJ1-5	TGTGCCAGTAGTGCACAGGGGGCGAGGACGGGCCAGCCCCAGCATTTT	CASSAQGARTGQPQHF
TRBV5-1	17	.	TRBD2	TRBJ2-1	TGCGCCAGCATCAGGGGGGCTAGCGGGACCGCCTACAATGAGCAGTTCTTC	CASIRGASGTAYNEQFF
TRBV11-2	15	.	.	TRBJ1-5	TGTGCCAGCAGCTTAGACGGACAGAAAAATCAGCCCCAGCATTTT	CASSLDGQKNQPQHF
TRBV4-1	17	.	.	TRBJ1-4	TGCGCCAGCAGCCAAGTGGTGGCAGGCACAACTAATGAAAAACTGTTTTTT	CASSQVVAGTTNEKLFF
TRBV21-1	18	once	.	TRBJ2-7	TGTGCCAGCAGCAACCACCCCGGGACTCCAAACAGCTCCTACGAGCAGTACTTC	CASSNHPGTPNSSYEQYF
TRBV19	14	few	TRBD2	TRBJ2-1	TGTGCCAGTAGGTCAACTAGCGGGCTCAATGAGCAGTTCTTC	CASRSTSGLNEQFF
TRBV4-2	14	.	TRBD2	TRBJ2-5	TGTGCCAGCAGCGTGACTAGCGGGAGGGAGACCCAGTACTTC	CASSVTSGRETQYF
TRBV7-2	15	few	.	TRBJ2-5	TGTGCCAGCAGTTCGGGTTTGGTAAACCAGAGGACCCAGTACTTC	CASSSGLVNQRTQYF
TRBV19	17	few	.	TRBJ1-3	TGTGCCAGTCTTCGGGGGGATTCCTCCTCTTCTGGAAACACCATATATTTT	CASLRGDSSSSGNTIYF
TRBV2	15	.	.	TRBJ2-7	TGTGCCAGCAGTTATGACAGGTTATCGGTCTACGAGCAGTACTTC	CASSYDRLSVYEQYF
TRBV11-2	15	.	.	TRBJ1-3	TGTGCCAGCAGCTTAGAGGCGGGGAAAGGAAACACCATATATTTT	CASSLEAGKGNTIYF
TRBV2	15	few	TRBD1	TRBJ1-5	TGTGCCAGCAGAGGGACAGACAATAGCAATCAGCCCCAGCATTTT	CASRGTDNSNQPQHF
TRBV25-1	14	.	TRBD1	TRBJ1-1	TGTGCCAGCAGTGACGCGACAGGGCGAACTGAAGCTTTCTTT	CASSDATGRTEAFF
TRBV10-3	15	few	TRBD1	TRBJ1-1	TGTGCCATCTCTGGACAGGGCGGCGGGAACACTGAAGCTTTCTTT	CAISGQGGGNTEAFF